This note documents a single TCR beta chain sequence. The table lists this clone with a few counts. This clone's antigen is unknown. Qualities for individual bases were not recorded, and no much larger clone is one base off. Tumor-infiltrating lymphocyte cultures were grown from roughly 6-12 tumor fragments in high-dose IL2 (around 6,000 U/mL) for approximately 5 weeks. This sample is drawn from a study of CD4 T cells in lung cancer (dated by TCRdb to about 2019). At the level of the whole study: In the study, blood T cells from NSCLC patients were screened for responses to candidate mutation-encoded neoepitopes, and neoantigen-specific CD4+ T-cell clones and TCRs were isolated. Before blood donation, patients had received treatments including platinum chemotherapy, and some received nivolumab or pembrolizumab. The resected patients had lung adenocarcinoma or squamous cell carcinoma, were aged 60 to 69 at blood donation, and mostly were former smokers. The frequency of neoantigen-specific clonotypes in tumor resections, non-adjacent lung and cultured T-cell products was followed using TCRB deep sequencing.

Study-wide findings and limitations: Some blood-derived responses might be explained by in vitro priming of naive T cells or cross-reactivity rather than by memory responses to the cancer.

Receptors were amplified or captured by the immunoSEQ multiplex PCR assay. DNA was isolated with Qiagen DNeasy or QIAamp micro DNA kits and TCRB sequenced with the Adaptive Biotechnology human TCRB sequencing kit. Sequencing of TCRB libraries was performed on an Illumina MiSeq. The original methods were these. The kit provider's software was used to analyze TCRB sequence data, and Fisher's exact test was applied to assess tumor enrichment of clonotype templates. Here the immuneACCESS table is served through TCRdb, limited to in-frame sequences with V and J called. Missing clones are a known gap in these copies; in checked studies unresolved V genes cover under half, and the rest lacks a known reason. The DNA was the basis for D and trimming; V, J and clone size are from that table. For this sample there are approximately 1,200 clones; about three fifths appear just once. The top ten hold roughly two thirds of the sample.

The cysteine opens and the phenylalanine closes a CDR3 of 16 amino acids. Of the read, only the CDR3 DNA is kept; its 48 bases are in frame from base 1. The germline V gene sets CDR1 to SGHTA and CDR2 to FQGTGA. V was cut back by 5 bases and J by 2 bases, leaving a gap of 17 bases between them. Sequencing was done on a sample of cultured cells derived from lung. The chain employs TRBV7-3 and TRBJ2-3; the D gene cannot be resolved reliably. The receptor's source is an older woman with non-small cell lung cancer. The encoded CDR3 is CASSPGEWVYTDTQYF. The nucleotides read TGTGCCAGCAGCCCTGGGGAATGGGTCTACACAGATACGCAGTATTTT.